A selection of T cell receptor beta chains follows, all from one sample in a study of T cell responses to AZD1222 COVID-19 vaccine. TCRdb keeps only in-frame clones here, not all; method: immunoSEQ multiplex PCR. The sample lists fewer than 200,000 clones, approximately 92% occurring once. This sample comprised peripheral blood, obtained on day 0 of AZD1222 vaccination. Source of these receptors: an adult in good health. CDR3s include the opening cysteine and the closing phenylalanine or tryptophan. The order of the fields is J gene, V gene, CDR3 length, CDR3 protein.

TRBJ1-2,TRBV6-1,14,CASSEYPGTRGYTF
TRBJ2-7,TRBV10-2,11,CASSGGGEQYF
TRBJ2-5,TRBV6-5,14,CASSRDFGGETQYF
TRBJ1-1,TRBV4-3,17,CASSQSRQGARNTEAFF
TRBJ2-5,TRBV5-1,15,CASSLMGGSGETQYF
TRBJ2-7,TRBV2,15,CASSVDRGRSYEQYF
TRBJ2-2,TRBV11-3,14,CASSLRANTGELFF
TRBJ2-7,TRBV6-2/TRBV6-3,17,CASSYPQGFALTYEQYF
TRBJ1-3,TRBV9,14,CASSVGGAGNTIYF
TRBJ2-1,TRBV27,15,CASSLSPSGVSEQFF
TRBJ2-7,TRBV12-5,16,CASGLVGPGYPYEQYF
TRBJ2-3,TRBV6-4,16,CASSDSASGGTDTQYF
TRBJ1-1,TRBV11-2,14,CASSLSGQGVGAFF
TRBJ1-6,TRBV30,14,CAWSGGVGNSPLHF
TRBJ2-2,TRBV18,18,CASSPYHTIDPNTGELFF
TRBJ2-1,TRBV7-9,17,CASSPPPSTGNYNEQFF
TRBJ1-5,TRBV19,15,CASSISLSGNQPQHF
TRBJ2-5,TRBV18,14,CASSPRADQETQYF
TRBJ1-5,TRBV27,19,CASSPMGDRGRWSNQPQHF
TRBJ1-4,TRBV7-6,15,CASSPQQGGNEKLFF
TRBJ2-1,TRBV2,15,CASSEQGDSYNEQFF
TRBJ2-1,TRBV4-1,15,CASSPSSEPNNEQFF
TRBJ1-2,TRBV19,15,CASSPIEGGDYGYTF
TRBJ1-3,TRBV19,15,CASSRDAGSGNTIYF
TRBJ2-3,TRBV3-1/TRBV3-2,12,CASSQDRHTQYF
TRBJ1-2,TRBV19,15,CASRPTGAQITGYTF
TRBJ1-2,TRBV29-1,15,CSAVVNVAVRYGYTF
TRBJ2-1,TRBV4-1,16,CASSPPRRETYNEQFF
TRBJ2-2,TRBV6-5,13,CASNKQGAGELFF
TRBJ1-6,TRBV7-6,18,CASSLSVTPGPGGSPLHF
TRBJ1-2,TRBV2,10,CASSDSGYTF
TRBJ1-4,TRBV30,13,CAWSAGQNEKLFF
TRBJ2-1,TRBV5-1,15,CASSLGSLSYNEQFF
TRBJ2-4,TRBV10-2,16,CASSTSVLLAKNIQYF
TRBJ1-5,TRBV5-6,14,CASSPGQGNQPQHF
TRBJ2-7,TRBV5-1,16,CASSLGGPAKSYEQYF
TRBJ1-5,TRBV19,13,CASSGTVYQPQHF
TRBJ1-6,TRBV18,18,CASSPPGTGVSGNSPLHF
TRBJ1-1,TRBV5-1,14,CASSHGTGGTEAFF
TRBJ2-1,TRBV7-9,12,CASSLLAIKQFF
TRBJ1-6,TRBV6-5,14,CASSYRDGESPLHF
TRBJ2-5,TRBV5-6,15,CASSPGQGAKETQYF
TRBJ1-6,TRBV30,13,CAWSGPPYSPLHF
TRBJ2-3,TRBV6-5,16,CASSWTSGGPTDTQYF
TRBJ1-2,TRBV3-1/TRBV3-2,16,CASSQDFQASLYGYTF
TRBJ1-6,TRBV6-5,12,CASSYVPGPLHF
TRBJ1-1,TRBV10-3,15,CAITRDPGTVAEAFF
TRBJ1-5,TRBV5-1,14,CASSLDTGGQPQHF
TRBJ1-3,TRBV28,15,CASSFGGYSGNTIYF
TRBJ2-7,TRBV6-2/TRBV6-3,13,CASSYGQTYEQYF
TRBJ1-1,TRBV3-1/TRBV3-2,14,CASSRGRRNTEAFF
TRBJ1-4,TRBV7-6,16,CASSETLQAANEKLFF
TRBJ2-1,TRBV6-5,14,CASKGTLSYNEQFF
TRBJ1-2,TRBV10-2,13,CASSGVFNYGYTF
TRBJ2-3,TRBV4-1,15,CASSQEWQGADTQYF
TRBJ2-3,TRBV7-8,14,CASRRGRATDTQYF
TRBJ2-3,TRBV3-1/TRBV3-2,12,CASSRGTDTQYF
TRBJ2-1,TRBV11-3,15,CASSLSSSSYNEQFF
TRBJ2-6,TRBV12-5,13,CASGSSGANVLTF
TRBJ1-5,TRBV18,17,CASSSNEPGARNQPQHF